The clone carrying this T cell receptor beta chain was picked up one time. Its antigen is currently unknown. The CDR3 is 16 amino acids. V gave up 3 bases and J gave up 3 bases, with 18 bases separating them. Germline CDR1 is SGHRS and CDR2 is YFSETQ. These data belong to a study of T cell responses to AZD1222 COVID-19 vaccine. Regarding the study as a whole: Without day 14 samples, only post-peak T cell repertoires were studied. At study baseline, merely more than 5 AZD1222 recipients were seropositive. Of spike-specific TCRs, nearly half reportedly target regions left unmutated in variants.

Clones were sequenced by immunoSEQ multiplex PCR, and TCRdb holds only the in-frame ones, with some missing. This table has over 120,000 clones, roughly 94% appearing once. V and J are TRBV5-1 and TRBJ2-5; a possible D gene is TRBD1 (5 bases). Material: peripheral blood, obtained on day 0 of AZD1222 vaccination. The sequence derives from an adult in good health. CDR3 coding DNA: TGCGCCAGCAGCTCCATTAGGGGCAGTACCAAAGAGACCCAGTACTTC. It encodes CASSSIRGSTKETQYF.